Listed below are T cell receptor beta chains from one sample, sequenced in a study of blood T cell repertoires in COVID-19. Generated by immunoSEQ multiplex PCR, the TCRdb table keeps only in-frame clones and is missing some. The sample gives over 110,000 clones, approximately 87% of which show up once; more than 3% is in the top ten. The sample was PBMCs or T cells enriched from blood (not recorded which). The receptor set was obtained from a man aged 45-65 years in a cohort exposed to, infected with or recovered from COVID-19 (not recorded which). Both conserved end residues are part of each CDR3. D genes are given only for firm matches. The size field is filled for only some rows; it gives once, few, many or a size class.

>-|TRBV19|-|TRBJ1-5
TGTGCCAGTAGTACCACAGTAAGCGGAGGTCAGCCCCAGCATTTT
CASSTTVSGGQPQHF
>-|TRBV4-1|-|TRBJ2-7
TGCGCCAGCAGCCAAGCGGGACTGAGGGGCTACGAGCAGTACTTC
CASSQAGLRGYEQYF
>-|TRBV11-2|-|TRBJ1-5
TGTGCCAGCAGCCCCAACCCGGGCAATCAGCCCCAGCATTTT
CASSPNPGNQPQHF
>TRBD1|TRBV7-8|few|TRBJ1-2
TGTGCCAGCAGCCCGTTCCGGGACAGGACCTATGGCTACACCTTC
CASSPFRDRTYGYTF
>-|TRBV6-1|few|TRBJ2-2
TGTGCCAGCAGTGAACAGGAGGGGGGGAGCACCGGGGAGCTGTTTTTT
CASSEQEGGSTGELFF
>TRBD1|TRBV3-1/TRBV3-2|-|TRBJ2-7
TGTGCCAGCAGCCAACTTAGTGGAACAGGGGGCTTTGACGAGCAGTACTTC
CASSQLSGTGGFDEQYF
>-|TRBV6-4|-|TRBJ2-5
TGTGCCAGCAGGGAGACTGCCCGAGTCGGGACCCAGTACTTC
CASRETARVGTQYF
>TRBD1|TRBV15|once|TRBJ2-3
TGTGCCACCAGCAGCCGGGACAGGGGGTGGACAGATACGCAGTATTTT
CATSSRDRGWTDTQYF
>TRBD1|TRBV19|-|TRBJ1-1
TGTGCCAGTATACTAGGGGGCTTGGCCACTGAAGCTTTCTTT
CASILGGLATEAFF
>TRBD1|TRBV19|-|TRBJ2-1
TGTGCCAGTAGTAATTATAACCCTCCCCTGGGGTCGACACAGGGGTTGTACAATGAGCAGTTCTTC
CASSNYNPPLGSTQGLYNEQFF
>TRBD1|TRBV11-2|-|TRBJ1-4
TGTGCCAGCAGCTCCGACAGGGGTCGAGAAAAACTGTTTTTT
CASSSDRGREKLFF
>TRBD1|TRBV14|-|TRBJ1-2
TGTGCCAGCAGCCAAGTCGGGACAGGGGGCTCTGGCTACACCTTC
CASSQVGTGGSGYTF
>-|TRBV7-8|-|TRBJ2-7
TGTGCCAGCAGCTCTCGGCGCAGGGGTTTGTCCTACGAGCAGTACTTC
CASSSRRRGLSYEQYF
>TRBD1|TRBV11-2|-|TRBJ1-2
TGTGCCAGCAGCTTAGTTCCGACAGGGGGCAACTATGGCTACACCTTC
CASSLVPTGGNYGYTF
>-|TRBV4-3|few|TRBJ2-1
TGCGCCAGCAGCCAAGACAGGGGTGCCTACAATGAGCAGTTCTTC
CASSQDRGAYNEQFF
>TRBD2|TRBV7-2|-|TRBJ2-7
TGTGCCAGCAGCTCGAGCGGGGGGGCCTACGAGCAGTACTTC
CASSSSGGAYEQYF
>TRBD2|TRBV5-4|-|TRBJ2-1
TGTGCCAGCAGCCTTTCTGCGGGAGGGAGCAATGAGCAGTTCTTC
CASSLSAGGSNEQFF
>-|TRBV28|-|TRBJ2-7
TGTGCCAGCAGTTTAGACTTAACCGGGACTTTGACCTACGAGCAGTACTTC
CASSLDLTGTLTYEQYF
>-|TRBV18|-|TRBJ2-5
TGTGCCAGCTCACCACCGAACCGCGTTAACCTCCAAGAGACCCAGTACTTC
CASSPPNRVNLQETQYF
>-|TRBV6-5|-|TRBJ1-1
TGTGCCAGCAGCTCCGACAGTGCGAACACTGAAGCTTTCTTT
CASSSDSANTEAFF
>-|TRBV5-4|-|TRBJ2-7
TGTGCCAGCAGCCAGAACAGGGCCGAGCAGTACTTC
CASSQNRAEQYF
>-|TRBV18|-|TRBJ1-4
TGTGCCAGCTCACCACAAGGGGATGGAGAAAAACTGTTTTTT
CASSPQGDGEKLFF
>TRBD1|TRBV18|-|TRBJ2-7
TGTGCCAGCTCAACGGACAGGGTTCTGTACTTC
CASSTDRVLYF
>-|TRBV9|-|TRBJ2-5
TGTGCCAGCAGCGTAGGGGGAGGGGGACAAAAGGAGACCCAGTACTTC
CASSVGGGGQKETQYF
>-|TRBV19|-|TRBJ2-7
TGTGCCAGTGGGGACGGACGGGGGTACTACGAGCAGTACTTC
CASGDGRGYYEQYF
>TRBD2|TRBV6-2/TRBV6-3|once|TRBJ2-1
TGTGCCAGCAGTTATTCTAGCGGGAGCGACAATGAGCAGTTCTTC
CASSYSSGSDNEQFF
>TRBD2|TRBV6-4|-|TRBJ2-3
TGTGCCAGCAGCCCTGGACTAGCCCCCACAGATACGCAGTATTTT
CASSPGLAPTDTQYF